Sequencing of this T cell receptor beta chain was carried out in a study of cytomegalovirus exposure and HLA in healthy donors. This clone was found a few times. The target antigen is unknown. Trimming left V 6 bases short and J 2 bases short, with 16 bases between. This CDR3 comprises 15 residues. The germline gives CDR1 MNHEY, CDR2 SMNVEV (reference sequence). General observations from the study: An apparent linkage of common viral pathogens to several of the most significant clusters emerged in a later analysis. Prior analysis indicated that the majority of TCR beta V segments exhibited productivity approximately 90% or approximately 30% of the time.

All the people who gave samples were healthy bone marrow donors. The study ran its PCR with 60 Vbeta and 13 Jbeta primers. Here immunoSEQ multiplex PCR was the method, and the copy in TCRdb shows in-frame clones only, minus some. Of some 250,000 clones in the sample, over 80% were seen once. The V gene is TRBV27, the J gene TRBJ2-5, with a tentative D call TRBD1 (6 bases). The material sequenced was PBMCs. The source is a middle-aged woman in good health and CMV-seropositive. CDR3 loop: CASSLTGSPQETQYF. The CDR3 DNA sequence: TGTGCCAGCAGCCTAACAGGGAGCCCTCAAGAGACCCAGTACTTC.